The T cell receptor beta chain under discussion was sequenced for a study of OX40 agonist ivuxolimab in advanced cancers. Sequenced by immunoSEQ multiplex PCR; TCRdb stores in-frame clones only, minus some. Of more than 40,000 clones in the sample, about 79% were seen once. CDR3 length: 13 residues. Deletions cut 3 bases from V and 5 bases from J, with 10 bases between. The germline V gene encodes CDR1 SGHDN and CDR2 FVKESK. The chain links TRBV14 to TRBJ1-1; possibly TRBD1 for D (6 bases). The source is an adult with an advanced solid tumor such as melanoma, head and neck, liver or kidney cancer. The material sequenced was CD4+ or CD8+ T cells sorted from blood, taken in a trial of the OX40 agonist ivuxolimab. This chain's CDR3 is CASSQGAWTEAFF. The CDR3 DNA is TGTGCCAGCAGCCAGGGGGCATGGACTGAAGCTTTCTTT.